These 18 T cell receptor beta chains were all obtained from the same sample, sequenced in a study of memory CD4+ T cells and cytomegalovirus serostatus. Only in-frame clones appear in the TCRdb table, and some are missing; sequencing was by immunoSEQ multiplex PCR. The table records over 65,000 clones, less than 90% of them present only once. Single viable CD3+CD4+CD8-CD45RO+ cells were sorted as the memory CD4+ T cells. The sequenced material came from memory CD4+ T cells from blood. These receptors were obtained from an adult in good health and CMV-seronegative.

This clone turned up a few times. V usage is TRBV29-1 and J usage is TRBJ2-7; the D gene could be TRBD1 or TRBD2 (5 bases each). The CDR3 has 13 amino acids. CDR1 is SQVTM, CDR2 ANQGSEA, per germline. Between the trimmed V and J ends, which lost 1 base and 0 bases, there was a span of 7 bases. The CDR3 protein is CSVEGDLSYEQYF. CDR3 nucleotides: TGCAGCGTTGAAGGGGACCTCTCCTACGAGCAGTACTTC.

The chain is built from TRBV19 and TRBJ1-6; tentatively, D is TRBD1 (5 bases). The CDR3 is 14 residues long. With 6 bases removed from V and 6 bases from J, the gap between germline ends came to 12 bases. Germline CDR1 LNHDA, CDR2 SQIVND (reference sequence). CDR3 loop: CASRFTGSNSPLHF. The DNA for the CDR3 is TGTGCCAGTAGATTTACAGGTTCTAATTCACCCCTCCACTTT.

V and J are TRBV10-1 and TRBJ2-4; D possibly corresponds to TRBD1 (5 bases). The CDR3 contains 14 residues. Per germline, CDR1 WNHNN and CDR2 SYGVQD (reference sequence). V lost 1 base and J 7 bases, leaving 11 bases between the germline ends. CDR3 coding DNA: TGCGCCAGCAGTGAGTTTCCAGGGTCGAACATTCAGTACTTC. Amino acid sequence: CASSEFPGSNIQYF.

The chain recombines TRBV5-1 with TRBJ2-1, with 13 positions matching TRBD2. V lost 7 bases, J lost 7 bases, and 8 bases stayed unmatched. The CDR3 is 15 amino acids. The germline CDR1 and CDR2 sequences are SGHRS and YFSETQ. CDR3 coding DNA: TGCGCCAGCGGCAGGACTAGCGGGGGTAATAATGAGCAGTTCTTC. Residues: CASGRTSGGNNEQFF. Full variable domain (remainder filled in from reference TRBV5-1 and TRBJ2-1): KAGVTQTPRYLIKTRGQQVTLSCSPISGHRSVSWYQQTPGQGLQFLFEYFSETQRNKGNFPGRFSGRQFSNSRSEMNVSTLELGDSALYLCASGRTSGGNNEQFFGPGTRLTVL.

The chain uses TRBV2 and TRBJ1-1; no firm D call. The CDR3 contains 15 residues. The germline V gene encodes CDR1 SNHLY and CDR2 FYNNEI. V was clipped by 5 bases and J by 4 bases, with 17 bases between them. The CDR3 nucleotides are TGTGCCAGCAGTACCCTTTGGGAACGACCCACTGAAGCTTTCTTT. This codes for CASSTLWERPTEAFF.

The chain joins TRBV10-3 to TRBJ1-2; D is unclear. Trimming pared 0 bases from V and 4 bases from J, leaving 15 bases between. Germline V lookup: CDR1 ENHRY, CDR2 SYGVKD. The length of the CDR3 is 16 residues. CDR3 DNA sequence: TGTGCCATCAGTGAGTCGACTCTAAACCGGGGCTATGGCTACACCTTC. It is translated as CAISESTLNRGYGYTF.

The genes are TRBV29-1 and TRBJ1-2; no clear D gene. This CDR3 region has 14 residues. Per the germline V gene, CDR1 is SQVTM and CDR2 is ANQGSEA. The V end was cut by 6 bases, the J end by 0 bases, with 14 bases between. CDR3 DNA sequence: TGCAGCGTATGGTTAACAAACTCTAACTATGGCTACACCTTC. This gives the protein CSVWLTNSNYGYTF.

DNA of the CDR3: TGTGCCATCAGTGAGTCACAAGGCCGGGGACGCGATTACGAGCAGTACTTC. This codes for CAISESQGRGRDYEQYF. The rearrangement uses TRBV10-3 and TRBJ2-7, with D perhaps matching TRBD1 or TRBD2 (5 bases each). This CDR3 has 17 amino acids. Per germline, CDR1 ENHRY and CDR2 SYGVKD. The V end was cut by 0 bases, the J end by 4 bases, with 19 bases between.

About this clone: Distinct nucleotide sequences in the sample also encode this CDR3. This chain joins TRBV20-1 and TRBJ2-5; D unresolved. Germline V gene sequence: CDR1 DFQATT, CDR2 SNEGSKA (reference sequence). The CDR3 spans 10 residues. V lost 5 bases, J lost 5 bases, and 6 bases lay in between. The CDR3 region is CSARRETQYF. CDR3 bases: TGCAGTGCTCGACGGGAGACCCAGTACTTC.

The J gene is TRBJ1-5, the V gene TRBV9; 7 bases align to TRBD1. Unmatched junction bases numbered 6, after V lost 0 bases and J lost 3 bases. This CDR3 comprises 16 residues. Per the germline V gene, CDR1 is SGDLS and CDR2 is YYNGEE. CDR3 sequence (DNA): TGTGCCAGCAGCGTAGGTGGCACAGGGGTCAATCAGCCCCAGCATTTT. This codes for CASSVGGTGVNQPQHF.

The chain couples TRBV13 to TRBJ2-1, with D perhaps TRBD2 (6 bases). The CDR3 runs to 13 residues. Trimming cost V 3 bases and J 6 bases, with 9 bases left between them. The germline gives CDR1 PRHDT, CDR2 FYEKMQ (reference sequence). The CDR3 region has the DNA TGTGCCAGCAGCTTCCGACTAGTCAATGAGCAGTTCTTC. Translated, it gives CASSFRLVNEQFF.

The CDR3 reads CASRDRGNSPLHF. Written as DNA, the CDR3 is TGTGCCAGCAGGGACAGAGGCAATTCACCCCTCCACTTT. V gene TRBV28 combines with J gene TRBJ1-6, with D perhaps matching TRBD1 (6 bases). The V end was cut by 6 bases, the J end by 7 bases, with 10 bases between. This CDR3 spans 13 amino acids. Germline V lookup: CDR1 MDHEN, CDR2 SYDVKM.

V is TRBV7-2 and J is TRBJ2-3; 10 nucleotides align to TRBD1. J lost 4 bases, V lost 5 bases, and 3 bases had no gene match. CDR1 is SGHTA, CDR2 FQGNSA, per germline. The CDR3 runs 14 residues. CDR3 amino acids: CASSPGQGADTQYF. CDR3 coding DNA: TGTGCCAGCAGCCCAGGACAGGGGGCAGATACGCAGTATTTT.

The rearrangement links TRBV28 to TRBJ1-2; 7 bases are a match to TRBD1. Germline values: CDR1 MDHEN, CDR2 SYDVKM. V was clipped by 4 bases and J by 5 bases; unmatched bases: 19. The CDR3 is made up of 18 amino acids. The CDR3 protein is CASSSSRSRMRGLYGYTF. The CDR3 DNA sequence: TGTGCCAGCAGTTCCTCCCGGAGCCGCATGAGGGGGCTTTATGGCTACACCTTC.

The chain is built from TRBV5-5 and TRBJ2-7; 10 bases align to TRBD2. Germline V CDR1 and CDR2: SGHKS, YYEKEE (reference sequence). This CDR3 spans 15 amino acids. The trim removed 4 bases at V and 9 bases at J, leaving 13 bases unmatched. The CDR3 is CASSARTSGQVGQYF. CDR3 in DNA: TGTGCCAGCAGCGCGCGGACTAGCGGACAGGTTGGGCAGTACTTC.

Concerning this clone itself: A read error may produce the germline difference seen at one junction end. V is TRBV7-7 and J is TRBJ2-5, with unresolved D. CDR1 SSHAT and CDR2 FNYEAQ come from the germline V gene (reference sequence). The CDR3 is 14 residues long. The CDR3 DNA follows: TGTGCTAGCAGCTTAAACCTCGGGCAAGAGACCCAGTACTTC. It codes for CASSLNLGQETQYF.

The CDR3 here is CASSLGGGEGKLFF. CDR3 DNA sequence: TGTGCCAGCAGCTTAGGAGGAGGGGAGGGTAAACTGTTTTTT. The V and J genes are TRBV7-2 and TRBJ1-4; weak D call: TRBD1 (5 bases). There are 14 residues in the CDR3. Germline V lookup: CDR1 SGHTA, CDR2 FQGNSA. Trimming took 1 base from V and 11 from J, leaving 14 bases between them.

V is TRBV9 and J is TRBJ1-1; weak D call: TRBD1 (6 bases). This CDR3 spans 14 amino acids. From germline, CDR1 is SGDLS and CDR2 YYNGEE. V was cut by 2 bases and J by 1 base, with 9 bases left in between. The CDR3 sequence: CASSVLTGNTEAFF. The CDR3 nucleotides read TGTGCCAGCAGCGTCCTGACAGGGAACACTGAAGCTTTCTTT.